These 13 T cell receptor beta chains were all obtained from the same sample, sequenced in a study of blood T cell repertoires in COVID-19. Some clones are missing from TCRdb's copy, which holds only in-frame ones; the method was immunoSEQ multiplex PCR. The profile shows approximately 220,000 clones, 84% of them singletons. Sequenced input: peripheral blood. These receptors were collected from a woman in her 30s who had recovered from COVID-19.

A single count supports this clone. This rearrangement joins TRBV7-9 to TRBJ1-5; D remains ambiguous. V lost 3 bases to trimming and J lost 0 bases, with 9 bases between them. Germline values: CDR1 SEHNR, CDR2 FQNEAQ (reference sequence). This CDR3 region has 15 residues. This chain's CDR3 is CASSLGGYSNQPQHF. CDR3 nucleotides: TGTGCCAGCAGCTTGGGCGGGTATAGCAATCAGCCCCAGCATTTT. The full variable domain, in which reference TRBV7-9 and TRBJ1-5 provide the parts outside the CDR3, is DTGVSQNPRHKITKRGQNVTFRCDPISEHNRLYWYRQTLGQGPEFLTYFQNEAQLEKSRLLSDRFSAERPKGSFSTLEIQRTEQGDSAMYLCASSLGGYSNQPQHFGDGTRLSIL.

This chain joins TRBV11-2 and TRBJ1-1, with D possibly being TRBD1 (6 bases). Trimming left V 5 bases short and J 10 bases short, with 26 bases between. The CDR3 has 16 residues. Germline values: CDR1 SGHAT, CDR2 FQNNGV. The CDR3 loop is CASSRGQTLRAVGAFF. The CDR3 DNA reads as TGTGCCAGCAGCCGTGGACAGACACTCAGAGCGGTCGGAGCTTTCTTT.

This clone has just one count. The rearrangement uses TRBV11-2 and TRBJ2-7, with 11 positions matching TRBD2. This CDR3 comprises 16 residues. The junction had 8 bases not matched to a gene; V was cut back by 6 bases and J by 1 base. Looked up from germline, CDR1 is SGHAT and CDR2 is FQNNGV. CDR3 sequence reads: CASRKGTSGNSYEQYF. The CDR3 DNA follows: TGTGCCAGCAGAAAGGGGACTAGCGGAAATTCCTACGAGCAGTACTTC. The full variable domain, its missing parts supplied by reference TRBV11-2 and TRBJ2-7, is EAGVAQSPRYKIIEKRQSVAFWCNPISGHATLYWYQQILGQGPKLLIQFQNNGVVDDSQLPKDRFSAERLKGVDSTLKIQPAKLEDSAVYLCASRKGTSGNSYEQYFGPGTRLTVT.

V and J are TRBV5-1 and TRBJ2-1; no definite D call. V lost 1 base, J lost 4 bases, and 18 bases lay in between. From germline, CDR1 is SGHRS and CDR2 YFSETQ. The CDR3 is made up of 17 amino acids. CDR3 protein: CASSLPGDERIYNEQFF. The DNA for the CDR3 is TGCGCCAGCAGCTTGCCTGGCGACGAGCGAATTTACAATGAGCAGTTCTTC. The complete variable domain, with remaining parts taken from reference TRBV5-1 and TRBJ2-1, reads KAGVTQTPRYLIKTRGQQVTLSCSPISGHRSVSWYQQTPGQGLQFLFEYFSETQRNKGNFPGRFSGRQFSNSRSEMNVSTLELGDSALYLCASSLPGDERIYNEQFFGPGTRLTVL.

This chain joins TRBV7-9 and TRBJ2-3, with 8 bases identical to TRBD2. J lost 0 bases, V lost 4 bases, and 9 bases had no gene match. The CDR3 spans 17 residues. CDR1 SEHNR and CDR2 FQNEAQ come from the germline V gene (reference sequence). CDR3 in amino acids: CASSSAGTRASTDTQYF. CDR3 nucleotide sequence: TGTGCCAGCAGCTCTGCCGGGACTAGAGCTAGCACAGATACGCAGTATTTT.

This clone has only one observation. The rearrangement links TRBV7-3 to TRBJ1-1; D is unclear. This CDR3 has 13 residues. CDR1 is SGHTA and CDR2 is FQGTGA in the germline V gene. V lost 2 bases, J lost 4 bases, and 8 bases lay in between. The CDR3 bases are TGTGCCAGCAGCTTAGGTTTTAGCACTGAAGCTTTCTTT. Translation: CASSLGFSTEAFF. The complete variable domain, with remaining parts taken from reference TRBV7-3 and TRBJ1-1, reads GAGVSQTPSNKVTEKGKYVELRCDPISGHTALYWYRQSLGQGPEFLIYFQGTGAADDSGLPNDRFFAVRPEGSVSTLKIQRTERGDSAVYLCASSLGFSTEAFFGQGTRLTVV.

The sample holds one count of this clone. V is TRBV19 and J is TRBJ2-2, with D perhaps TRBD1 (5 bases). In germline, CDR1 is LNHDA, CDR2 SQIVND (reference sequence). The CDR3 loop spans 15 amino acids. The germline V and J ends were trimmed by 3 bases and 2 bases, with 10 bases remaining between them. The chain's CDR3 is CASSIQGANTGELFF. The DNA for the CDR3 is TGTGCCAGTAGTATCCAGGGTGCAAACACCGGGGAGCTGTTTTTT.

The chain joins TRBV4-1 to TRBJ2-3; 7 nucleotides line up with TRBD1. V gave up 8 bases and J gave up 0 bases; unmatched junction bases: 5. The CDR3 extends over 14 amino acids. The germline V gene encodes CDR1 MGHRA and CDR2 YSYEKL. In nucleotides, the CDR3 is TGCGCCAGCGGTCCGGGACAGAGCACAGATACGCAGTATTTT. Translated, it gives CASGPGQSTDTQYF.

The V gene is TRBV29-1, the J gene TRBJ2-2; possible D gene TRBD2, 5 bases. The V gene's germline CDR1 is SQVTM and CDR2 ANQGSEA. There are 12 residues in the CDR3. V lost 4 bases, J lost 2 bases, and 5 bases lay in between. The DNA for the CDR3 is TGCAGCGTTGCGGGAAACACCGGGGAGCTGTTTTTT. Its protein product is CSVAGNTGELFF.

Many counts were recorded for this clone. The chain has TRBV25-1 and TRBJ2-1; TRBD2 is a possible D gene (6 bases). V dropped 2 bases and J dropped 2 bases, with 10 bases sitting between them. Germline values: CDR1 MGHDK, CDR2 SYGVNS. The CDR3 is 15 amino acids. DNA for the CDR3: TGTGCCAGCAGTGAAACCGGCGGGGCCTACAATGAGCAGTTCTTC. It translates to CASSETGGAYNEQFF.

J is TRBJ2-1 and V is TRBV7-3, with 13 positions matching TRBD2. V gave up 5 bases and J gave up 7 bases; unmatched junction bases: 5. The CDR3 totals 15 residues. Looked up from germline, CDR1 is SGHTA and CDR2 is FQGTGA. For the CDR3, the DNA is TGTGCCAGCAGCCGATGGACTAGCGGGAGAAATGAGCAGTTCTTC. Its protein product is CASSRWTSGRNEQFF. The full variable domain, completed using reference TRBV7-3 and TRBJ2-1, is GAGVSQTPSNKVTEKGKYVELRCDPISGHTALYWYRQSLGQGPEFLIYFQGTGAADDSGLPNDRFFAVRPEGSVSTLKIQRTERGDSAVYLCASSRWTSGRNEQFFGPGTRLTVL.

In its sample, this clone was seen many times. The genes are TRBV11-3 and TRBJ1-1, with D perhaps TRBD1 (6 bases). Per germline, CDR1 SGHNT and CDR2 YENEEA. V was cut by 5 bases and J by 4 bases, with 14 bases left in between. There are 14 residues in the CDR3. The CDR3 region has the DNA TGTGCCAGCAGCCAAGGGGGACGGGTCACTGAAGCTTTCTTT. This translates into CASSQGGRVTEAFF.

V gene TRBV7-9 combines with J gene TRBJ1-1; D not certain. Trimming removed 4 bases at V and 1 base at J, with 7 bases between. Germline CDR1 reads SEHNR; CDR2 reads FQNEAQ (reference sequence). This CDR3 contains 13 residues. As DNA, the CDR3 is TGTGCCAGCAGCTCCCCACAGAACACTGAAGCTTTCTTT. It specifies CASSSPQNTEAFF.